This entry concerns a single T cell receptor (beta chain). These data are taken from a study of blood T cell repertoires in COVID-19. Study background: Acute-phase and convalescent COVID-19 samples originated in the United States, Italy and Spain. The cDNA or gDNA used as material had been derived from T cells, B-cell-depleted T cells, or PBMCs.

Authors' methods: The assay estimated nucleated cells by amplifying reference gene primers. Profiled with immunoSEQ multiplex PCR; TCRdb holds only in-frame clones, not every one. V and J calls and clone size are those listed in that table; D and trimming were worked out from the DNA. The sample consists of roughly 40,000 clones, about 86% of them appearing once. There are 12 residues in the CDR3. Germline assignment: CDR1 LNHDA and CDR2 SQIVND (reference sequence). V lost 5 bases and J 2 bases, leaving 3 bases between the germline ends. The source of this sequence is a human donor with acute or convalescent COVID-19. The donor label of this sample is uncertain. The chain recombines TRBV19 with TRBJ2-2; D gene uncertain. Material: peripheral blood. The chain's CDR3 is CASSQNTGELFF. The CDR3 DNA follows: TGTGCCAGTAGTCAAAACACCGGGGAGCTGTTTTTT.